This is a list of T cell receptor beta chains from one sample in a study of beta chain features in type 1 diabetes. Only in-frame clones appear in the TCRdb table, and some are missing; sequencing was by immunoSEQ multiplex PCR. The sample holds hundreds of thousands of clones, 13% seen once. The sample comprised naive CD4+ T cells from blood. The receptors originated from a man younger than 30 with type 1 diabetes. CDR3s include the opening cysteine and the closing phenylalanine or tryptophan. Each record gives: D gene, clone size, V gene, J gene, CDR3 protein, CDR3 DNA. The D gene is left open where the match is weak. Size is omitted from some rows. Given values are once, few, many or a class for expanded clones.

>TRBD1|few|TRBV28|TRBJ1-6
CASSSGQYNSPLHF
TGTGCCAGCAGTTCGGGACAGTATAATTCACCCCTCCACTTT
>NA|few|TRBV5-1|TRBJ2-7
CASSLGGEREQYF
TGCGCCAGCAGCTTGGGAGGGGAACGCGAGCAGTACTTC
>NA|NA|TRBV4-1|TRBJ2-7
CASSHARDLNYEQYF
TGCGCCAGCAGCCATGCACGGGACCTAAATTACGAGCAGTACTTC
>NA|few|TRBV5-1|TRBJ1-4
CASSATATNEKLFF
TGCGCCAGCAGTGCGACAGCAACTAATGAAAAACTGTTTTTT
>TRBD1|few|TRBV29-1|TRBJ1-2
CSHTGAQNYGYTF
TGCAGTCATACAGGGGCCCAGAACTATGGCTACACCTTC
>TRBD1|NA|TRBV25-1|TRBJ2-6
CATTPGQGAGANVLTF
TGTGCCACCACGCCGGGACAGGGGGCTGGGGCCAACGTCCTGACTTTC
>NA|few|TRBV6-5|TRBJ1-1
CASNDFLQANTEAFF
TGTGCCAGCAATGATTTTCTGCAGGCGAACACTGAAGCTTTCTTT
>NA|NA|TRBV2|TRBJ2-5
CASSEAGETQYF
TGTGCCAGCAGTGAAGCTGGAGAGACCCAGTACTTC
>NA|NA|TRBV6-5|TRBJ2-3
CASSFRQDRADTQYF
TGTGCCAGCAGTTTCCGACAGGACCGCGCAGATACGCAGTATTTT
>NA|few|TRBV7-3|TRBJ1-2
CASSPRGGEDGYTF
TGTGCCAGCAGCCCCCGCGGAGGGGAGGATGGCTACACCTTC
>NA|NA|TRBV9|TRBJ2-7
CASSVEGRTPYEQYF
TGTGCCAGCAGCGTAGAGGGCAGAACTCCCTACGAGCAGTACTTC
>NA|few|TRBV19|TRBJ2-4
CASSGTGLAKNIQYF
TGTGCCAGTAGTGGCACAGGTCTAGCCAAAAACATTCAGTACTTC
>NA|few|TRBV2|TRBJ2-5
CASSPGVVETQYF
TGTGCCAGCAGTCCGGGGGTGGTAGAGACCCAGTACTTC
>TRBD1|NA|TRBV5-4|TRBJ1-6
CASSFDRGDSPLHF
TGTGCCAGCAGCTTTGACAGGGGCGATTCACCCCTCCACTTT
>NA|NA|TRBV28|TRBJ1-5
CATSGGNQPQHF
TGTGCCACCTCGGGGGGCAATCAGCCCCAGCATTTT
>TRBD1|few|TRBV7-2|TRBJ2-7
CASSPGTGGPYEQYF
TGTGCCAGCAGCCCCGGGACAGGGGGACCCTACGAGCAGTACTTC
>NA|few|TRBV27|TRBJ1-2
CASSLVGTNYGYTF
TGTGCCAGCAGTTTAGTGGGAACTAACTATGGCTACACCTTC
>TRBD2|NA|TRBV29-1|TRBJ2-3
CSVEVEAGTQYF
TGCAGCGTTGAGGTCGAAGCGGGGACGCAGTATTTT
>TRBD1|NA|TRBV30|TRBJ1-4
CAWSGGQGDPTNEKLFF
TGTGCCTGGAGTGGGGGACAGGGGGACCCAACTAATGAAAAACTGTTTTTT
>NA|NA|TRBV4-1|TRBJ1-4
CASSQDLFGEKLFF
TGCGCCAGCAGCCAAGATCTATTCGGCGAAAAACTGTTTTTT
>NA|few|TRBV15|TRBJ1-4
CATSREAGATNEKLFF
TGTGCCACCAGCAGAGAGGCGGGAGCAACTAATGAAAAACTGTTTTTT
>TRBD1|few|TRBV5-1|TRBJ2-3
CASSSGQGVTDTQYF
TGCGCCAGCAGCTCAGGACAGGGGGTGACAGATACGCAGTATTTT
>NA|NA|TRBV9|TRBJ2-3
CASSVGGHTDTQYF
TGTGCCAGCAGCGTAGGAGGACACACAGATACGCAGTATTTT
>NA|NA|TRBV6-5|TRBJ1-1
CASINKAAEAFF
TGTGCCAGCATCAACAAGGCGGCTGAAGCTTTCTTT
>NA|few|TRBV28|TRBJ2-3
CASSIPGSPTDTQYF
TGTGCCAGCAGCATCCCGGGCTCCCCCACAGATACGCAGTATTTT
>TRBD2|NA|TRBV28|TRBJ2-3
CASSPSVGLAVSTDTQYF
TGTGCCAGCAGCCCGTCGGTGGGACTAGCGGTCAGCACAGATACGCAGTATTTT
>NA|NA|TRBV28|TRBJ1-2
CASRVGGFNYGYTF
TGTGCCAGCAGGGTTGGGGGATTTAACTATGGCTACACCTTC
>NA|few|TRBV4-2|TRBJ2-1
CASSQPQEEQFF
TGTGCCAGCAGCCAACCTCAGGAAGAGCAGTTCTTC
>NA|NA|TRBV6-6|TRBJ2-3
CASSQLETDTQYF
TGTGCCAGCAGCCAATTAGAGACAGATACGCAGTATTTT